Presented here are 8 T cell receptor beta chains from one specimen sequenced in a study of blood T cells in healthy people across ages. A sample-barcoded 5' primer and a J-beta primer mix were used in a second PCR of about 6 to 12 cycles. In TCRdb, the 5' RACE reads were re-called with MiXCR into one record per CDR3 protein. The sample lists 1.5 million to 2 million distinct CDR3 sequences, around 48% occurring once. The sample taken for sequencing was blood. These receptors were taken from a woman in her 40s in good health.

The genes are TRBV24-1 and TRBJ2-1; D remains ambiguous. The length of the CDR3 is 14 residues. Germline V CDR1 and CDR2: KGHDR, SFDVKD. V lost 0 bases to trimming and J lost 15 bases, with 17 bases between them. As DNA, the CDR3 is TGTGCCACCAGTGATTTGCAATCCCAGTACACTATGTTCTTC. This sequence encodes CATSDLQSQYTMFF.

The rearrangement uses TRBV20-1 and TRBJ1-2, with 7 positions matching TRBD1. CDR3 length: 14 residues. The V gene's germline CDR1 is DFQATT and CDR2 SNEGSKA (reference sequence). The junction had 13 bases not matched to a gene; V was cut back by 8 bases and J by 4 bases. CDR3 in amino acids: CSTTIQGLLYGYTF. The CDR3 nucleotides are TGCAGTACTACTATACAGGGGTTGCTCTATGGCTACACCTTC.

This clonotype showed up just once. This chain links TRBV4-2 with TRBJ2-3; 11 positions match TRBD2. With 5 bases clipped from V and 2 bases from J, the junction kept 9 bases outside the gene matches. The CDR3 totals 17 residues. Germline values: CDR1 LGHNA, CDR2 YNFKEQ. For the CDR3, the DNA is TGTGCCAGCAGCGGAATGGGACTAGCGGAGAACACAGATACGCAGTATTTT. Amino acid sequence: CASSGMGLAENTDTQYF.

The chain recombines TRBV5-1 with TRBJ2-5, with D possibly TRBD2 on 6 matching bases. Germline assignment: CDR1 SGHRS and CDR2 YFSETQ. Between the trimmed V and J ends, which lost 2 bases and 11 bases, there was a span of 25 bases. The CDR3 has 16 amino acids. The CDR3 loop reads CASSFSDGPAGNEQYF. Written as DNA, the CDR3 is TGCGCCAGCAGCTTCTCAGATGGACCAGCGGGCAATGAGCAGTACTTC.

This sequence joins TRBV27 and TRBJ2-7, with a weak D call TRBD1 (6 bases). The CDR3 totals 14 residues. Per germline, CDR1 MNHEY and CDR2 SMNVEV (reference sequence). V lost 5 bases and J lost 5, with 16 bases in between. The CDR3 DNA follows: TGTGCCAGCAGTATTACAGGACAGTTCCACGAGCAGTACTTC. It yields the protein CASSITGQFHEQYF.

The chain joins TRBV4-3 to TRBJ2-1, with 7 nucleotides matching TRBD2. Per the germline V gene, CDR1 is LGHNA and CDR2 is YSLEER. The CDR3 has 14 amino acids. The V and J ends lost 4 bases and 8 bases, in that order; junction bases with no gene match: 8. CDR3 sequence reads: CASSRRGGLDEQFF. CDR3 sequence (DNA): TGCGCCAGCAGCCGTCGCGGGGGACTCGATGAGCAGTTCTTC.

This clonotype has only a few counts. V is TRBV6-2 or TRBV6-3 and J is TRBJ2-4, with unresolved D. The J call may be wrong; the DNA end is better matched by TRBJ2-7. There are 11 residues in the CDR3. From germline, CDR1 is MNHEY and CDR2 SVGEGT. In DNA form, the CDR3 reads TGTGCCAGCAGGTTCATCCACGAGCAGTACTTC. The encoded protein is CASRFIHEQYF.

This chain links TRBV1 with TRBJ2-5. TRBV1 is marked as a pseudogene. The CDR3 is 15 residues long. CDR3 sequence (DNA): TGCACCAGCAGCCAAGATCGATGTATTCAAGAGACCCAGTACTTC. This gives the protein CTSSQDRCIQETQYF.